The 4 T cell receptor beta chains below were found in one sample sequenced in a study of T cell responses to AZD1222 COVID-19 vaccine. Sequencing was performed with immunoSEQ multiplex PCR; in TCRdb, only in-frame clones are kept and a portion is missing. The repertoire holds about 120,000 clones, with 89% as singletons. Sequenced material: peripheral blood, taken on day 0 of AZD1222 vaccination. All receptors derive from an adult in good health.

The V and J genes are TRBV9 and TRBJ2-1; D remains unclear. The ends were cut back, 0 bases at V and 5 bases at J, with 12 bases in the middle. CDR3 length: 15 amino acids. Germline-derived CDR1 and CDR2 are SGDLS and YYNGEE. CDR3 coding DNA: TGTGCCAGCAGCGTAGGGTGGGCGGAACACAATGAGCAGTTCTTC. It translates to CASSVGWAEHNEQFF. The variable domain in full, with the rest retrieved from reference TRBV9 and TRBJ2-1, is DSGVTQTPKHLITATGQRVTLRCSPRSGDLSVYWYQQSLDQGLQFLIQYYNGEERAKGNILERFSAQQFPDLHSELNLSSLELGDSALYFCASSVGWAEHNEQFFGPGTRLTVL.

The V call is TRBV6-5, the J call TRBJ2-5, with 8 nucleotides matching TRBD1. Germline loops: CDR1 MNHEY, CDR2 SVGAGI. The CDR3 sequence is 13 residues long. V trimming: 5 bases; J trimming: 5 bases; junction bases outside the gene matches: 4. CDR3: CASSPGQAETQYF. The CDR3 DNA sequence: TGTGCCAGCAGTCCGGGACAGGCCGAGACCCAGTACTTC.

This sequence joins TRBV4-1 and TRBJ2-1; no reliable D call. This CDR3 is 13 amino acids long. Germline loops: CDR1 MGHRA, CDR2 YSYEKL. V lost 5 bases and J 9 bases, leaving 14 bases between the germline ends. The CDR3 nucleotides read TGCGCCAGCAGCGGAAGGCAGTTAGGTGAGCAGTTCTTC. Protein product: CASSGRQLGEQFF.

The V and J genes are TRBV28 and TRBJ1-4; the D gene is possibly TRBD1 (5 bases). The CDR3 is 15 residues long. V shed 2 bases and J shed 0 bases, with 7 bases lying between them. Germline V CDR1 and CDR2: MDHEN, SYDVKM. Here the CDR3 reads CASSLGGATNEKLFF. CDR3 nucleotide sequence: TGTGCCAGCAGTTTAGGGGGGGCAACTAATGAAAAACTGTTTTTT. The whole variable domain, remainder taken from reference TRBV28 and TRBJ1-4, is DVKVTQSSRYLVKRTGEKVFLECVQDMDHENMFWYRQDPGLGLRLIYFSYDVKMKEKGDIPEGYSVSREKKERFSLILESASTNQTSMYLCASSLGGATNEKLFFGSGTQLSVL.